This record concerns one TCR beta chain sequence. The CDR3 consists of 14 residues. CDR1 is MNHNS, CDR2 SASEGT, per germline. Between the trimmed V and J ends, which lost 10 bases and 0 bases, there was a span of 10 bases. These data are taken from a study of shared clonotypes between healthy human individuals. Each replicate PCR on the sorted subsets used 200 ng DNA (approximately 33,000 T cell genomes). As originally analysed: Filtering differed because ImmunoSEQ produced junction-only sequences that carried no quality scores. The method was immunoSEQ multiplex PCR; TCRdb's version includes in-frame clones alone and lacks a portion of them. V, J and clone size are those of that table, while D and trimming were read from the DNA. The sample holds under 750,000 clones, roughly 72% seen once. Healthy adults negative for HIV, lacking recent acute infections or vaccinations, served as donors.

This clonotype was sampled from a woman under 40 in good health. Sequencing was performed on memory CD4+ T cells sorted from blood. Specified subset: CD45RA-negative fraction. This chain links TRBV6-1 with TRBJ2-6; D call uncertain. This CDR3 reads CATVVNSGANVLTF. The CDR3 coding sequence is TGTGCCACCGTGGTCAACTCTGGGGCCAACGTCCTGACTTTC.